This entry lists 4 T cell receptor beta chains sequenced from one sample in a study of blood T cell repertoires in COVID-19. This table comes from immunoSEQ multiplex PCR, and its TCRdb copy is limited to in-frame clones, with some not included. The table lists approximately 240,000 clones, around 87% of them singletons. The sample consisted of peripheral blood. These TCRs come from a woman aged 25 to 39 who had recovered from COVID-19.

This chain links TRBV4-1 with TRBJ1-2, with D uncertain. V lost 4 bases and J lost 7, with 22 bases in between. Germline loops: CDR1 MGHRA, CDR2 YSYEKL. The CDR3 extends over 16 amino acids. This chain's CDR3 is CASSPLREPLEGGYTF. The CDR3 DNA follows: TGCGCCAGCAGCCCCCTCCGGGAGCCACTGGAGGGTGGCTACACCTTC.

This chain links TRBV6-2 or TRBV6-3 with TRBJ1-2; 10 positions match TRBD1. The V and J ends lost 6 bases and 5 bases, in that order; junction bases with no gene match: 6. The CDR3 has 14 residues. The V gene's germline CDR1 is MNHEY and CDR2 SVGEGT. In nucleotides, the CDR3 is TGTGCCAGCAGCCGGGGACAGGGGCATTATGGCTACACCTTC. Its protein is CASSRGQGHYGYTF.

This clone was seen once. This rearrangement joins TRBV9 to TRBJ2-4; TRBD1 matches 7 bases. The ends lost 4 bases at V and 9 bases at J; junction bases unmatched: 7. This CDR3 has 13 residues. CDR1 SGDLS and CDR2 YYNGEE come from the germline V gene. In DNA form, the CDR3 reads TGTGCCAGCAGCCCCCGGGACAGTGGCATTCAGTACTTC. Protein sequence: CASSPRDSGIQYF.

V usage is TRBV18 and J usage is TRBJ1-2; the match to TRBD1 covers 7 bases. V lost 4 bases, J lost 2 bases, and 7 bases stayed unmatched. The CDR3 has 15 amino acids. In germline, CDR1 is KGHSH, CDR2 LQKENI. CDR3 protein: CASSQPTGLNYGYTF. The DNA for the CDR3 is TGTGCCAGCTCACAACCGACAGGGTTAAACTATGGCTACACCTTC.